This record concerns one T cell receptor beta chain sequence. Its cognate antigen is unknown. The V and J ends lost 3 bases and 1 base respectively, with 6 bases between them. The germline V gene has CDR1 LNHDA and CDR2 SQIVND (reference sequence). The CDR3 extends over 13 amino acids. The source of the sample is a study of cytomegalovirus exposure and HLA in healthy donors. General study results and limits: From TCR beta sequences, most subjects' HLA-A and HLA-B alleles were reportedly predicted accurately. The records held CMV serostatus as the only immune exposure information. Some TCR beta chains (around 180 of them) were listed as cytomegalovirus-associated. In a later analysis, V- and J-gene trimming of beta chains associated with a DCLRE1C missense variant, replicated independently.

With 60 Vbeta and 13 Jbeta primers, the PCR was carried out. Profiled with immunoSEQ multiplex PCR; TCRdb holds only in-frame clones, not every one. The sample consists of approximately 140,000 clones, 70% to 85% of them appearing once. The TCR comes from a male donor in good health and CMV-seronegative. Sequenced material: PBMCs. The V call is TRBV19, the J call TRBJ1-1; D gene uncertain. The chain's CDR3 is CASSILGNTEAFF. The DNA of the CDR3 is TGTGCCAGTAGTATTCTCGGGAACACTGAAGCTTTCTTT.